A selection of T cell receptor beta chains follows, all from one sample in a study of identical twins. One entry per CDR3 protein results from TCRdb running MiXCR on the 5' RACE reads. This sample has approximately 220,000 distinct CDR3 sequences, with less than 8% found just once. The data also belong to a second study, concerning yellow fever vaccine responses in identical twins.

The sample comprised memory (CD45RO+) T cells sorted from blood. Receptor source: a woman aged 18-29 years in good health. The CDR3 runs from the conserved cysteine through the conserved F or W. The order of the fields is clone size, V gene, D gene, J gene, CDR3 DNA, CDR3 protein. D genes are given only for firm matches. Not all rows give a size; the values are once, few, many and, for expanded clones, a class.

-,TRBV6-6,-,TRBJ2-7,TGTGCCAGCAGTTCTGACGGCTCCTACGAGCAGTACTTC,CASSSDGSYEQYF
few,TRBV5-1,-,TRBJ1-5,TGCGCCAGCAGCCCTGACGCTTTTAGCAATCAGCCCCAGCATTTT,CASSPDAFSNQPQHF
-,TRBV2,-,TRBJ2-5,TGTGCCAGCAGTGTGTTGACGGGGGAGACCCAGTACTTC,CASSVLTGETQYF
many,TRBV20-1,-,TRBJ1-5,TGCAGTGCTTACACAGATTCATTGGGCCGGTTCAATCAGCCCCAGCATTTT,CSAYTDSLGRFNQPQHF
-,TRBV9,-,TRBJ2-3,TGTGCCAGCAGCGTAGCTCTGGACAGCACAGATACGCAGTATTTT,CASSVALDSTDTQYF
many,TRBV25-1,TRBD2,TRBJ2-5,TGTGCCAGCAGTGAATTCCCTAGCGGGAGGGTACAAGAGACCCAGTACTTC,CASSEFPSGRVQETQYF
-,TRBV5-1,TRBD1,TRBJ1-4,TGCGCCAGCAGCGTGGACAGGGCTAAACTGTTTTTT,CASSVDRAKLFF
few,TRBV6-5,TRBD2,TRBJ2-3,TGTGCCAGCAGTTATAGCGGGAGTTCGGATACGCAGTATTTT,CASSYSGSSDTQYF
-,TRBV7-2,-,TRBJ2-7,TGTGCCAGCAGCCTCTACGGACTAATAACCTCCTACGAGCAGTACTTC,CASSLYGLITSYEQYF
-,TRBV9,-,TRBJ2-1,TGTGCCAGCAGCGTAGCTCTTCCGGGAGTTGGGAATGAGCAGTTCTTC,CASSVALPGVGNEQFF
-,TRBV2,-,TRBJ2-2,TGTGCCAGCAGTGAGCAGGGTAGGACCGGGGAGCTGTTTTTT,CASSEQGRTGELFF
few,TRBV11-2,TRBD2,TRBJ2-1,TGTGCCAGCAGGCTTCGAGCGGGAGTCGATGAGCAGTTCTTC,CASRLRAGVDEQFF
many,TRBV24-1,-,TRBJ2-3,TGTGCCACCAGTGCCTCCGGTACCCGCACAGATACGCAGTATTTT,CATSASGTRTDTQYF
-,TRBV10-3,-,TRBJ1-4,TGTGCCACCGGGCTATATAATGAAAAACTGTTTTTT,CATGLYNEKLFF
-,TRBV9,TRBD2,TRBJ2-7,TGTGCCAGCAGCGCGGGACTAGCGGGAGGCCTCTACGAGCAGTACTTC,CASSAGLAGGLYEQYF
many,TRBV12-3/TRBV12-4,-,TRBJ2-5,TGTGCCAGCAGTTTAGACGCAGGGGGGAAAGAGACCCAGTACTTC,CASSLDAGGKETQYF
few,TRBV7-2,-,TRBJ2-5,TGTGCCAGCAGCTTACGGACAGTTGAGACCCAGTACTTC,CASSLRTVETQYF
many,TRBV5-6,-,TRBJ2-3,TGTGCCAGCAGCTTGGAGGCAGATACGCAGTATTTT,CASSLEADTQYF
-,TRBV7-2,TRBD1,TRBJ2-7,TGTGCCAGCAGCTCACAGGGGGGTATCCTTTACGAGCAGTACTTC,CASSSQGGILYEQYF
-,TRBV19,-,TRBJ2-1,TGTGCCAGTAGTATGGGGACATCTAAACGGGAGCAGTTCTTC,CASSMGTSKREQFF
many,TRBV15,-,TRBJ1-1,TGTGCCACCAGCAGAGATCTGTTCGGGGTAACGAACACTGAAGCTTTCTTT,CATSRDLFGVTNTEAFF
-,TRBV9,-,TRBJ2-1,TGTGCCAGCAGCGTAGAGGAGGGACACGATTACAATGAGCAGTTCTTC,CASSVEEGHDYNEQFF
few,TRBV5-4,-,TRBJ1-3,TGTGCCAGCAGCTTGGACCCCTCTGGAAACACCATATATTTT,CASSLDPSGNTIYF
few,TRBV6-2/TRBV6-3,-,TRBJ2-3,TGTGCCAGCAGCCCAACTAGCCCCCCGGATACGCAGTATTTT,CASSPTSPPDTQYF
many,TRBV5-1,-,TRBJ2-1,TGCGCCAGCAGCTCTAGCTTAGGAGGCATTTCCAATGAGCAGTTCTTC,CASSSSLGGISNEQFF
many,TRBV29-1,-,TRBJ1-5,TGCAGCGTCTTACTTAGGGGGGGCAATCAGCCCCAGCATTTT,CSVLLRGGNQPQHF
-,TRBV6-1,TRBD1,TRBJ2-6,TGTGCCAGCAGTCCGAGACAGGACAGGGCTGGGGCCAACGTCCTGACTTTC,CASSPRQDRAGANVLTF
many,TRBV6-2/TRBV6-3,-,TRBJ2-1,TGTGCCAGCAGTTACGGCCTGAGCTCCTACAATGAGCAGTTCTTC,CASSYGLSSYNEQFF
few,TRBV28,-,TRBJ2-1,TGTGCCAGCAGTCCCCGCTTTAGGTACAGGGATGAGCAGTTCTTC,CASSPRFRYRDEQFF
-,TRBV7-8,TRBD1,TRBJ1-3,TGTGCCAGCAGCTCACGTACAGGGGTTGGAAACACCATATATTTT,CASSSRTGVGNTIYF
few,TRBV18,-,TRBJ2-1,TGTGCCAGCTCACCCTTGACCAGGGATGAGCAGTTCTTC,CASSPLTRDEQFF
-,TRBV14,TRBD1,TRBJ2-1,TGTGCCAGCAGCAATAAACAGGGGCGCTCCTACAATGAGCAGTTCTTC,CASSNKQGRSYNEQFF
-,TRBV7-9,-,TRBJ2-5,TGTGCCAGCAGCCTTCCCCCTGTAGAGACCCAGTACTTC,CASSLPPVETQYF
-,TRBV20-1,TRBD2,TRBJ2-1,TGCAGTGCTCTCCTCTCAACTAGCGGGAGGAGGAATGAGCAGTTCTTC,CSALLSTSGRRNEQFF
few,TRBV25-1,-,TRBJ1-4,TGTGCCAGCAGGGACCTCACGCAGGATAAACTGTTTTTT,CASRDLTQDKLFF
few,TRBV5-1,-,TRBJ2-7,TGCGCCAGCAGCGAGCATGACGAGCAGTACTTC,CASSEHDEQYF
few,TRBV28,-,TRBJ1-6,TGTGCCAGCAGTTCCCCCGGGGGAGTTCGTAATTCACCCCTCCACTTT,CASSSPGGVRNSPLHF
few,TRBV4-3,-,TRBJ2-7,TGCGCCAGCAGCCAAGTCGCCGGGGACACCGCCTACGAGCAGTACTTC,CASSQVAGDTAYEQYF
-,TRBV5-1,TRBD1,TRBJ2-3,TGCGCCAGCAGCCGACAGGGGGCGAGCACAGATACGCAGTATTTT,CASSRQGASTDTQYF
few,TRBV28,-,TRBJ1-6,TGTGCCAGCAGACTCCAGGGAGGAAATTCACCCCTCCACTTT,CASRLQGGNSPLHF
-,TRBV7-2,-,TRBJ2-3,TGTGCCAGCAGCGTGGACGGCACAGATACGCAGTATTTT,CASSVDGTDTQYF
-,TRBV30,-,TRBJ1-2,TGTGCCTGGATCGACCTTGGGGCGCCCGACTATGGCTACACCTTC,CAWIDLGAPDYGYTF
few,TRBV20-1,TRBD2,TRBJ2-7,TGCAGTACCTTCGCGGGAGGGCAGGACGAGCAGTACTTC,CSTFAGGQDEQYF